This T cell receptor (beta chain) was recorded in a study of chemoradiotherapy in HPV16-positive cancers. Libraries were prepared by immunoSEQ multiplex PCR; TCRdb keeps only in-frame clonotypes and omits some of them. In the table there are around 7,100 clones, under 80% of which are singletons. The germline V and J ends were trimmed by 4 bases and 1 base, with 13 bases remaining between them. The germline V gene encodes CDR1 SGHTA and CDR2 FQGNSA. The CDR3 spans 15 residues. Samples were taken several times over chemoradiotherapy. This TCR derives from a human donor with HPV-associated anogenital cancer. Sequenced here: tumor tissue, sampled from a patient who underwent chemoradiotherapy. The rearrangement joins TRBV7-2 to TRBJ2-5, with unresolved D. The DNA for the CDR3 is TGTGCCAGCAGCTCCATTGACACGGGCCAAGAGACCCAGTACTTC. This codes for CASSSIDTGQETQYF.